The clone carrying this TCR beta chain was seen more than once but under ten times. Its antigen is unidentified. Other DNA sequences within the sample encode an identical CDR3. Only one heparinised blood draw was taken per donor, and its volume averaged around 110 mL. Sorting produced populations that all topped 95% purity. The data are from a study of beta chain features in type 1 diabetes. Points from the study as a whole: In comparison with healthy donors, patients had naive, central memory and Treg TCRB repertoires that appeared more similar. The study found moderately but significantly shorter TCRB CDR3s in all four CD4+ subsets of Type 1 diabetes patients. The analysis here could not establish whether HLA type shapes TCRB rearrangement.

The CDR3 covers 15 residues. V was clipped by 0 bases and J by 0 bases, with 4 bases between them. Germline V gene data show CDR1 as SGDLS and CDR2 as YYNGEE. The entirety of the isolated RNA underwent reverse transcription, so expressed TCRB transcripts were sequenced. Assay used: immunoSEQ multiplex PCR; TCRdb lists only in-frame clones, some missing. Seen here are hundreds of thousands of clones, around an eighth observed once, and the top ten hold less than 0.025%. This TCR derives from a man aged 18 to 30 with type 1 diabetes. This sequence joins TRBV9 and TRBJ2-6; D ambiguous. Sequenced input: naive CD4+ T cells from blood. CDR3 region: CASSVVSSGANVLTF. CDR3 bases: TGTGCCAGCAGCGTAGTATCCTCTGGGGCCAACGTCCTGACTTTC.